The 22 T cell receptor beta chains below were found in one sample sequenced in a study of T-cell reconstitution after alpha-beta-depleted transplantation in children. A TCRbeta library incorporating unique molecular identifiers was prepared. TCRdb itself ran the PCR reads through MiXCR, one entry per CDR3 protein. Of more than 250,000 distinct CDR3 sequences detected, more than 9% appear once; the ten largest clones hold about a tenth. Specimen: PBMCs from the stem cell graft donor, collected from the stem cell graft. The receptors here all came from a human donor who donated a stem cell graft to a child with SCID.

The sample holds a few counts of this clonotype. In nucleotides, the CDR3 is TGTGCCAGCAGATCCCGACAGGGAGGTGGTGAGACCCAGTACTTC. Protein: CASRSRQGGGETQYF. The gene calls are TRBV12-3 or TRBV12-4 and TRBJ2-5; D perhaps matches TRBD1 (7 bases). V was shortened by 6 bases and J by 5 bases, with 19 bases between the two germline ends. The CDR3 consists of 15 residues.

The V call is TRBV7-2, the J call TRBJ1-1; 7 bases fit TRBD1. The V gene end was trimmed by 3 bases and the J gene end by 8 bases; junction bases not matched to a gene: 3. The CDR3 has 12 residues. Germline assignment: CDR1 SGHTA and CDR2 FQGNSA. CDR3 sequence: CASSLTGKEAFF. The CDR3 DNA follows: TGTGCCAGCAGCTTGACAGGGAAAGAAGCTTTCTTT.

This clonotype appeared many times. The chain recombines TRBV20-1 with TRBJ1-1; 7 bases align to TRBD1. The CDR3 loop spans 13 amino acids. Germline CDR1 is DFQATT and CDR2 is SNEGSKA (reference sequence). V shed 5 bases and J 1 base; nucleotides not matched to a gene: 4. The CDR3 DNA reads as TGCAGTGCTCCCCAGGGGGGGAACACTGAAGCTTTCTTT. It codes for CSAPQGGNTEAFF.

The rearrangement joins TRBV10-3 to TRBJ1-3; perhaps TRBD1 as D (6 bases). Trimming shortened V by 0 bases and J by 1 base, and 16 bases separated the two germline ends. CDR3 length: 18 amino acids. CDR1 and CDR2 from the germline V gene are ENHRY and SYGVKD. CDR3 sequence (DNA): TGTGCCATCAGTGAGTCTTCCGGGACATACCGTTCTGGAAACACCATATATTTT. Translating it yields CAISESSGTYRSGNTIYF.

This clonotype was seen many times. The V and J genes are TRBV9 and TRBJ2-2; TRBD2 might be the D (6 bases). Germline V CDR1 and CDR2: SGDLS, YYNGEE. CDR3 length: 16 residues. V was clipped by 6 bases and J by 3 bases, with 18 bases between them. The CDR3 DNA is TGTGCCAGCAAGCCCGGGGGATTCCGGGACACCGGGGAGCTGTTTTTT. Translation gives CASKPGGFRDTGELFF. Full variable domain (missing parts from reference TRBV9 and TRBJ2-2): DSGVTQTPKHLITATGQRVTLRCSPRSGDLSVYWYQQSLDQGLQFLIQYYNGEERAKGNILERFSAQQFPDLHSELNLSSLELGDSALYFCASKPGGFRDTGELFFGEGSRLTVL.

This clonotype was seen only a few times. This chain links TRBV7-9 with TRBJ1-6; no clear D. Trimming took off 4 bases at V and 0 bases at J, with 7 bases between the two ends. In germline, CDR1 is SEHNR, CDR2 FQNEAQ (reference sequence). The CDR3 sequence is 15 residues long. The CDR3 DNA sequence: TGTGCCAGCAGCTCAGAGGACTCCTATAATTCACCCCTCCACTTT. It is translated as CASSSEDSYNSPLHF.

This clonotype was detected a few times. The junction shows a germline mismatch at one end, possibly a read error. This rearrangement joins TRBV7-7 to TRBJ1-3; 7 nucleotides align to TRBD1. Germline V gene lookup returns CDR1 SSHAT and CDR2 FNYEAQ (reference sequence). This CDR3 comprises 16 residues. The CDR3 loop reads CASSPGQAFSGNTIYF. DNA for the CDR3: TGTGCTAGCAGCCCCGGACAGGCCTTCTCTGGAAACACCATATATTTT.

Ten or more counts support this clonotype. A much larger clone differs by one base, so this may be a read error. No DNA is shown, since the ends of the CDR3 on it are uncertain; the CDR3 is the one TCRdb lists. V usage is TRBV12-3 or TRBV12-4 and J usage is TRBJ1-3. The length of the CDR3 is 13 amino acids, counting both ends. CDR3 region: CASIVASGNTTYF.

V is TRBV10-3 and J is TRBJ2-7, with TRBD1 matching 9 bases. In germline, CDR1 is ENHRY, CDR2 SYGVKD. The CDR3 is made up of 16 amino acids. V was clipped by 3 bases and J by 3 bases; unmatched bases: 9. The CDR3 DNA is TGTGCCATCAGTGACTCCCGGGACAGGGAATTCTACGAGCAGTACTTC. As protein: CAISDSRDREFYEQYF.

This clonotype showed up many times. The chain uses TRBV2 and TRBJ2-1; 9 nucleotides line up with TRBD2. Germline trimming cut 3 bases from V and 7 bases from J; bases unmatched to any gene: 7. From germline, CDR1 is SNHLY and CDR2 FYNNEI. The CDR3 covers 15 residues. The CDR3 DNA is TGTGCCAGCAGTGACGGGACTAGCAATTGGAATGAGCAGTTCTTC. This translates into CASSDGTSNWNEQFF.

This clonotype was counted ten times or more. This chain joins TRBV7-9 and TRBJ2-7, with D unresolved. The germline V and J ends were trimmed by 4 bases and 3 bases, with 10 bases remaining between them. Germline CDR1 SEHNR, CDR2 FQNEAQ (reference sequence). CDR3 size: 13 residues. CDR3 amino acids: CASSSDLYYEQYF. The CDR3 DNA reads TGTGCCAGCAGCTCGGACCTATACTACGAGCAGTACTTC.

This sequence joins TRBV5-1 and TRBJ2-5; D possibly matches TRBD1 or TRBD2 (5 bases each). The length of the CDR3 is 14 residues. V shed 4 bases and J shed 3 bases, with 13 bases lying between them. Germline V gene sequence: CDR1 SGHRS, CDR2 YFSETQ. As DNA, the CDR3 is TGCGCCAGCAGCCCCGGGACGAGGGAAGAGACCCAGTACTTC. As protein: CASSPGTREETQYF.

This clonotype was counted ten times or more. The chain carries TRBV27 and TRBJ2-7; the match to TRBD1 covers 9 bases. Germline loops: CDR1 MNHEY, CDR2 SMNVEV (reference sequence). V was clipped by 5 bases and J by 4 bases; unmatched bases: 6. The CDR3 spans 14 residues. This chain's CDR3 is CASSLTGGRYEQYF. CDR3 bases: TGTGCCAGCAGTCTTACAGGGGGCCGATACGAGCAGTACTTC.

The table lists this clonotype with a few counts. The chain carries TRBV3-1 and TRBJ2-5; D gene unclear. Germline assignment: CDR1 LGHDT and CDR2 YNNKEL (reference sequence). The ends were cut back, 1 base at V and 7 bases at J, with 10 bases in the middle. This CDR3 contains 13 residues. Here the CDR3 DNA reads TGTGCCAGCAGCCAAGGATCCCTTCGGACCCAGTACTTC. Its protein product is CASSQGSLRTQYF.

The chain recombines TRBV29-1 with TRBJ1-4; a possible D gene is TRBD1 (5 bases). The CDR3 has 14 amino acids. The V gene lost 7 bases and the J gene lost 5 bases, with 17 bases spanning the gap. CDR1 and CDR2 from the germline V gene are SQVTM and ANQGSEA. The CDR3 is CSAKAGTINEKLFF. In nucleotides, the CDR3 is TGCAGCGCAAAAGCCGGGACTATCAATGAAAAACTGTTTTTT.

The J gene is TRBJ1-1, the V gene TRBV7-9, with D tentatively TRBD1 (6 bases). V was shortened by 1 base and J by 3 bases, with 12 bases between the two germline ends. This CDR3 region has 15 residues. From germline, CDR1 is SEHNR and CDR2 FQNEAQ (reference sequence). Written as DNA, the CDR3 is TGTGCCAGCAGCTTAGGAGTCCAGGGGCACACTGAAGCTTTCTTT. Protein product: CASSLGVQGHTEAFF.

V usage is TRBV12-3 or TRBV12-4 and J usage is TRBJ1-2, with 9 nucleotides matching TRBD1. The CDR3 consists of 15 residues. Trimming at V came to 6 bases and at J to 0 bases, leaving 5 bases not matched to a gene. The CDR3 region has the DNA TGTGCCAGCAGCCACACAGGGGGCGCTAACTATGGCTACACCTTC. Protein: CASSHTGGANYGYTF.

The sample holds a few counts of this clonotype. This chain joins TRBV4-2 and TRBJ2-2, with D perhaps given as TRBD1 or TRBD2 (6 bases each). Trimming removed 0 bases from V and 7 bases from J, with 18 bases in between. The CDR3 loop spans 17 amino acids. The germline V gene encodes CDR1 LGHNA and CDR2 YNFKEQ. The CDR3 region has the DNA TGTGCCAGCAGCCAAGAAATGGCGTGGGGGCGGGACGGGGAGCTGTTTTTT. Amino acids: CASSQEMAWGRDGELFF.

This clonotype was counted only a few times. V usage is TRBV2 and J usage is TRBJ1-4, with D unresolved. Trimming cost V 3 bases and J 7 bases, with 12 bases left between them. The CDR3 sequence is 14 residues long. Germline V CDR1 and CDR2: SNHLY, FYNNEI. The CDR3 here is CASSETPWGEKLFF. The CDR3 bases are TGTGCCAGCAGTGAGACTCCCTGGGGTGAAAAACTGTTTTTT.

In its sample, this clonotype was seen a few times. V usage is TRBV5-1 and J usage is TRBJ2-3; the match to TRBD2 covers 7 bases. Looked up from germline, CDR1 is SGHRS and CDR2 is YFSETQ. The CDR3 runs 14 residues. Trimming removed 4 bases from V and 5 bases from J; junction bases left unmatched: 7. The CDR3: CASSHGGGGDTQYF. CDR3 nucleotides: TGCGCCAGCAGCCACGGCGGGGGTGGAGATACGCAGTATTTT.

The V call is TRBV12-3 or TRBV12-4, the J call TRBJ2-3, with 11 nucleotides matching TRBD2. The CDR3 extends over 18 amino acids. Trimming removed 6 bases from V and 0 bases from J; junction bases left unmatched: 11. This CDR3 reads CASSEPLAGAFSTDTQYF. The CDR3 DNA sequence: TGTGCCAGCAGCGAACCACTAGCGGGAGCTTTCAGCACAGATACGCAGTATTTT.

This clonotype was seen only a few times. The V and J genes are TRBV4-1 and TRBJ2-1; TRBD2 matches at 7 bases. This CDR3 spans 17 amino acids. In germline, CDR1 is MGHRA, CDR2 YSYEKL. J lost 0 bases, V lost 1 base, and 6 bases had no gene match. CDR3 sequence reads: CASSQAPSGASYNEQFF. CDR3 DNA: TGCGCCAGCAGCCAAGCCCCCAGCGGGGCCTCCTACAATGAGCAGTTCTTC.